Below, 17 T cell receptor beta chains from the same sample are listed, as sequenced in a study of regulatory T cells in long-lasting Graves disease. The time point: newly diagnosed GD, antithyroid drugs for less than 3 months. There was RNA extracted from PBMCs, and the TCR library was made from it. Arm-PCR with iRepertoire HTBI primers amplified the CDR3 regions for these TCR beta libraries. TCRdb fed the multiplex PCR reads into MiXCR, producing one record per CDR3 protein. Seen here are some 600,000 distinct CDR3 sequences, 16% observed once, and the top ten hold about 12%. These data also formed part of another study, on T cells in Graves' hyperthyroidism and ophthalmopathy.

The starting material was peripheral blood mononuclear cells (PBMCs), obtained at new diagnosis, from a patient treated with antithyroid drugs. These TCRs come from a man younger than 35 with Graves disease.

In its sample, this clonotype was seen many times. The genes are TRBV29-1 and TRBJ2-7; D assignment may be TRBD1 or TRBD2 (5 bases each). Per the germline V gene, CDR1 is SQVTM and CDR2 is ANQGSEA. The CDR3 is 14 residues long. V was cut by 7 bases and J by 6 bases, with 22 bases left in between. This CDR3 is CSGAEPGLGPEQYF. CDR3 nucleotide sequence: TGCAGCGGTGCGGAACCAGGTCTGGGACCCGAGCAGTACTTC.

The genes are TRBV20-1 and TRBJ1-1; a weak D match, TRBD1 (6 bases). Germline values: CDR1 DFQATT, CDR2 SNEGSKA (reference sequence). The ends were cut back, 6 bases at V and 0 bases at J, with 14 bases in the middle. CDR3 size: 14 residues. The CDR3 reads CSANPTGLNTEAFF. CDR3 nucleotide sequence: TGCAGTGCGAACCCCACAGGGTTGAACACTGAAGCTTTCTTT.

The V call is TRBV19, the J call TRBJ2-1, with D hard to call. The length of the CDR3 is 12 residues. Germline CDR1 LNHDA, CDR2 SQIVND (reference sequence). V was cut by 2 bases and J by 8 bases, with 7 bases left in between. This chain's CDR3 is CASSIIKDEQFF. The CDR3, as DNA: TGTGCCAGTAGTATAATTAAGGATGAGCAGTTCTTC.

The chain recombines TRBV15 with TRBJ2-1, with 9 positions matching TRBD1. Germline V CDR1 and CDR2: LNHNV, YYDKDF (reference sequence). This CDR3 comprises 14 residues. J was trimmed by 3 bases and V by 3 bases; bases with no gene match: 0. The CDR3 nucleotides read TGTGCCACCAGCAGGGACAGGGGCTACAATGAGCAGTTCTTC. As protein: CATSRDRGYNEQFF.

This clonotype was seen more than once but under ten times. The rearrangement joins TRBV28 to TRBJ2-7; D remains ambiguous. Trimming cost V 0 bases and J 7 bases, with 4 bases left between them. The CDR3 sequence is 11 residues long. Germline V gene sequence: CDR1 MDHEN, CDR2 SYDVKM. The CDR3 spells CASSLWAEQYF. CDR3 coding DNA: TGTGCCAGCAGTTTATGGGCAGAGCAGTACTTC.

In this sample, this clonotype turned up a few times. The V gene is TRBV12-3 or TRBV12-4, the J gene TRBJ1-5; possibly TRBD1 for D (5 bases). Trimming left V 7 bases short and J 0 bases short, with 13 bases between. The length of the CDR3 is 15 residues. The CDR3 nucleotides are TGTGCCAGCAACATAGACAGTAATAGCAATCAGCCCCAGCATTTT. Translation: CASNIDSNSNQPQHF.

This clonotype came up once. This chain joins TRBV10-3 and TRBJ2-3; 15 nucleotides align to TRBD2. The CDR3 length is 16 residues. From germline, CDR1 is ENHRY and CDR2 SYGVKD. CDR3 DNA sequence: TGTGGAACGAGAGGACTAGCGGGAGGGACCACAGATACGCAGTATTTT. It is translated as CGTRGLAGGTTDTQYF.

Ten or more counts support this clonotype. This chain links TRBV7-9 with TRBJ2-1, with 10 bases lining up with TRBD2. Germline assignment: CDR1 SEHNR and CDR2 FQNEAQ (reference sequence). This CDR3 contains 15 residues. J gave up 8 bases and V 1 base, and 5 bases lay outside the gene matches. The DNA for the CDR3 is TGTGCCAGCAGCTTAGTGCTAGCGGGAGTGGATGAGCAGTTCTTC. It yields the protein CASSLVLAGVDEQFF. Based on the CDR3 plus reference TRBV7-9 and TRBJ2-1, the full variable domain is DTGVSQNPRHKITKRGQNVTFRCDPISEHNRLYWYRQTLGQGPEFLTYFQNEAQLEKSRLLSDRFSAERPKGSFSTLEIQRTEQGDSAMYLCASSLVLAGVDEQFFGPGTRLTVL.

The sample holds many counts of this clonotype. The chain couples TRBV12-3 or TRBV12-4 to TRBJ1-2; maybe TRBD1 (6 bases). This CDR3 has 12 residues. V was clipped by 5 bases and J by 4 bases, with 8 bases between them. CDR3 coding DNA: TGTGCCAGCAGTACAGGGACCTATGGCTACACCTTC. It is translated as CASSTGTYGYTF.

This clonotype was seen repeatedly, ten times or more. This chain connects TRBV12-3 or TRBV12-4 to TRBJ2-3; D call uncertain. The length of the CDR3 is 12 residues. Trimming left V 4 bases short and J 6 bases short, with 8 bases between. CDR3 sequence: CASSYDSDTQYF. The CDR3 DNA reads as TGTGCCAGCAGTTATGATTCTGATACGCAGTATTTT.

J is TRBJ2-7 and V is TRBV9; weak D call: TRBD2 (5 bases). Trimming took 0 bases from V and 2 from J, leaving 15 bases between them. The CDR3 has 16 residues. CDR1 SGDLS and CDR2 YYNGEE come from the germline V gene. CDR3 in amino acids: CASSVGSPGCPYEQYF. The CDR3 DNA follows: TGTGCCAGCAGCGTAGGTAGCCCGGGATGCCCCTACGAGCAGTACTTC.

This clonotype showed up many times. The chain recombines TRBV20-1 with TRBJ2-5, with D hard to call. Deletions cut 6 bases from V and 5 bases from J, with 4 bases between. The CDR3 length is 9 residues. CDR1 DFQATT and CDR2 SNEGSKA come from the germline V gene (reference sequence). CDR3 region: CSARETQYF. Written as DNA, the CDR3 is TGCAGTGCCAGGGAGACCCAGTACTTC.

This chain uses TRBV7-9 with TRBJ2-1; D perhaps matches TRBD2 (6 bases). The CDR3 is 12 amino acids. Looked up from germline, CDR1 is SEHNR and CDR2 is FQNEAQ (reference sequence). Trimming shortened V by 0 bases and J by 10 bases, and 7 bases separated the two germline ends. CDR3 sequence: CASSLAAGEQFF. In DNA form, the CDR3 reads TGTGCCAGCAGCTTAGCGGCGGGAGAGCAGTTCTTC.

This clonotype was found a few times. The chain is built from TRBV9 and TRBJ2-1; the match to TRBD1 covers 11 bases. The CDR3 runs 13 residues. V dropped 8 bases and J dropped 8; count of bases not matched to a gene: 6. Germline CDR1 reads SGDLS; CDR2 reads YYNGEE. The CDR3 sequence is CASGQGAIDEQFF. DNA for the CDR3: TGTGCCAGTGGACAGGGGGCGATCGATGAGCAGTTCTTC. The complete variable domain, with remaining parts taken from reference TRBV9 and TRBJ2-1, reads DSGVTQTPKHLITATGQRVTLRCSPRSGDLSVYWYQQSLDQGLQFLIQYYNGEERAKGNILERFSAQQFPDLHSELNLSSLELGDSALYFCASGQGAIDEQFFGPGTRLTVL.

This clonotype was counted a few times. The V and J genes are TRBV11-2 and TRBJ2-1, with a weak D call TRBD2 (5 bases). This CDR3 is built from 16 residues. Per germline, CDR1 SGHAT and CDR2 FQNNGV. Trimming removed 0 bases from V and 6 bases from J, with 15 bases in between. The DNA of the CDR3 is TGTGCCAGCAGCTTAGATCGCTCCGGGATTCTCAATGAGCAGTTCTTC. Amino acid sequence: CASSLDRSGILNEQFF.

The chain uses TRBV6-2 or TRBV6-3 and TRBJ2-2; possibly TRBD1 or TRBD2 for D (5 bases each). This CDR3 region has 14 residues. CDR1 MNHEY and CDR2 SVGEGT come from the germline V gene. V lost 7 bases and J 5 bases, leaving 14 bases between the germline ends. The CDR3 coding sequence is TGTGCCAGCATACAGTACGGGGCTACCGGGGAGCTGTTTTTT. Encoded protein: CASIQYGATGELFF.

A remark on this clonotype: The DNA is omitted, as the CDR3 cannot be located on it reliably, and the CDR3 follows TCRdb's listing. The CDR3 reads CSATDLAKNIQYFGAGTRVGYTF. The gene calls are TRBV20-1 and TRBJ1-2; the table names TRBD1, a call not compared with the DNA. The CDR3 region is 23 residues in length, termini included. Per the germline V gene, CDR1 is DFQATT and CDR2 is SNEGSKA (reference sequence).